This passage covers 29 T cell receptor beta chains from one sample sequenced in a study of CD4 T cells in relation to SARS-CoV-2 and coronaviruses. The data were produced by immunoSEQ multiplex PCR, yet TCRdb's version contains in-frame clones alone and is incomplete. The data show about 56,000 clones, about 91% seen once. Sequenced: naive CD4+ T cells from PBMCs. The subset denotes: naive CD4+ T cells isolated by negative enrichment. The receptors stem from an adult with COVID-19.

The chain combines TRBV7-9 with TRBJ1-4, with 9 nucleotides matching TRBD1. The CDR3 contains 14 residues. The V and J ends lost 5 bases and 8 bases, in that order; junction bases with no gene match: 6. The germline gives CDR1 SEHNR, CDR2 FQNEAQ (reference sequence). The CDR3 sequence is CASSPRTGEEKLFF. Written as DNA, the CDR3 is TGTGCCAGCAGCCCAAGGACAGGGGAGGAAAAACTGTTTTTT.

The genes are TRBV28 and TRBJ1-5; D uncertain. This CDR3 spans 14 amino acids. Per germline, CDR1 MDHEN and CDR2 SYDVKM. V shed 7 bases and J shed 3 bases, with 13 bases lying between them. CDR3 loop: CASTALWINQPQHF. The CDR3 DNA follows: TGTGCCAGCACCGCCCTATGGATCAATCAGCCCCAGCATTTT.

The V and J genes are TRBV5-1 and TRBJ2-1; D is uncertain. Germline CDR1 and CDR2: SGHRS and YFSETQ. V was clipped by 0 bases and J by 1 base, with 8 bases between them. The CDR3 consists of 15 residues. The CDR3 reads CASSLGWGSYNEQFF. CDR3 bases: TGCGCCAGCAGCTTGGGATGGGGTTCCTACAATGAGCAGTTCTTC.

The rearrangement joins TRBV9 to TRBJ2-3, with TRBD1 identical over 7 bases. Germline V CDR1 and CDR2: SGDLS, YYNGEE. The CDR3 covers 13 residues. V dropped 4 bases and J dropped 4; count of bases not matched to a gene: 3. The CDR3, as DNA: TGTGCCAGCAGCTTACAGGGGTCAGATACGCAGTATTTT. Translation gives CASSLQGSDTQYF.

This chain uses TRBV6-5 with TRBJ1-5; TRBD1 aligns across 8 bases. V gave up 2 bases and J gave up 7 bases; unmatched junction bases: 7. The CDR3 extends over 15 amino acids. Per the germline V gene, CDR1 is MNHEY and CDR2 is SVGAGI. The CDR3, as DNA: TGTGCCAGCAGTTACACGGCAGGGGGCGACCAGCCCCAGCATTTT. This sequence encodes CASSYTAGGDQPQHF.

The chain combines TRBV5-1 with TRBJ1-5, with TRBD1 as a possible D gene (5 bases). V lost 2 bases and J 4 bases, leaving 13 bases between the germline ends. This CDR3 spans 15 amino acids. Germline CDR1 is SGHRS and CDR2 is YFSETQ. The CDR3 DNA reads TGCGCCAGCAGCTTCTTGAGCGGGGCAAATCAGCCCCAGCATTTT. This translates into CASSFLSGANQPQHF.

The rearrangement uses TRBV28 and TRBJ1-2, with 8 bases matching TRBD1. CDR3 length equals 14 residues. The trim removed 6 bases at V and 8 bases at J, leaving 11 bases unmatched. The germline CDR1 and CDR2 sequences are MDHEN and SYDVKM. DNA for the CDR3: TGTGCCAGCAGCTCGACAGGGGCGGGGGGCGGCTACACCTTC. Translated: CASSSTGAGGGYTF.

This chain joins TRBV4-1 and TRBJ2-5, with D possibly called TRBD1 or TRBD2 (5 bases each). Per the germline V gene, CDR1 is MGHRA and CDR2 is YSYEKL. The CDR3 is 14 amino acids. Trimming took 1 base from V and 2 from J, leaving 8 bases between them. The CDR3 loop is CASSQVRGQETQYF. The CDR3 DNA follows: TGCGCCAGCAGCCAAGTGAGGGGTCAAGAGACCCAGTACTTC.

V and J are TRBV2 and TRBJ2-2; D uncertain. The germline V gene encodes CDR1 SNHLY and CDR2 FYNNEI. Trimming took off 6 bases at V and 2 bases at J, with 10 bases between the two ends. The CDR3 totals 14 residues. The CDR3 protein is CASRMEFNTGELFF. The CDR3 nucleotides read TGTGCCAGCAGAATGGAATTCAACACCGGGGAGCTGTTTTTT. Full variable domain (remainder filled in from reference TRBV2 and TRBJ2-2): EPEVTQTPSHQVTQMGQEVILRCVPISNHLYFYWYRQILGQKVEFLVSFYNNEISEKSEIFDDQFSVERPDGSNFTLKIRSTKLEDSAMYFCASRMEFNTGELFFGEGSRLTVL.

V gene TRBV5-4 combines with J gene TRBJ2-7; weak D call: TRBD2 (6 bases). Between the trimmed V and J ends, which lost 4 bases and 4 bases, there was a span of 18 bases. Germline CDR1 reads SGHNT; CDR2 reads YYREEE (reference sequence). The CDR3 loop spans 15 amino acids. The CDR3 DNA reads as TGTGCCAGCAGCGATAACCCTACTGGGAGGTACGAGCAGTACTTC. Protein: CASSDNPTGRYEQYF.

The chain has TRBV6-2 or TRBV6-3 and TRBJ2-7; TRBD2 matches at 7 bases. The CDR3 is 15 amino acids. Germline V gene sequence: CDR1 MNHEY, CDR2 SVGEGT. The V segment lost 2 bases and the J segment 3 bases; nucleotides outside the gene matches: 7. The CDR3 region is CASSYGGVGNYEQYF. DNA of the CDR3: TGTGCCAGCAGTTACGGGGGGGTAGGGAACTACGAGCAGTACTTC.

The chain joins TRBV11-2 to TRBJ2-5, with D possibly being TRBD1 (5 bases). The germline V gene has CDR1 SGHAT and CDR2 FQNNGV. Trimming cost V 8 bases and J 2 bases, with 15 bases left between them. The CDR3 contains 14 residues. CDR3 nucleotides: TGTGCCAGCGAAGACAGATCTCTTCAAGAGACCCAGTACTTC. Protein: CASEDRSLQETQYF. The full variable domain, with the rest looked up from reference TRBV11-2 and TRBJ2-5, is EAGVAQSPRYKIIEKRQSVAFWCNPISGHATLYWYQQILGQGPKLLIQFQNNGVVDDSQLPKDRFSAERLKGVDSTLKIQPAKLEDSAVYLCASEDRSLQETQYFGPGTRLLVL.

This rearrangement joins TRBV28 to TRBJ2-6; 9 bases map to TRBD2. The length of the CDR3 is 18 residues. V trimming: 3 bases; J trimming: 0 bases; junction bases outside the gene matches: 6. Germline-derived CDR1 and CDR2 are MDHEN and SYDVKM. The DNA for the CDR3 is TGTGCCAGCAGTTTGGCTAGCGGGACAAACTCTGGGGCCAACGTCCTGACTTTC. Translated, it gives CASSLASGTNSGANVLTF.

This sequence joins TRBV9 and TRBJ1-1; D is unresolved. The germline V gene encodes CDR1 SGDLS and CDR2 YYNGEE. The V end lost 3 bases, the J end lost 5 bases, and 14 bases lay between the germline ends. This CDR3 is 14 amino acids long. CDR3 region: CASSAGGWRTEAFF. CDR3 sequence (DNA): TGTGCCAGCAGCGCCGGAGGGTGGAGGACTGAAGCTTTCTTT.

The V and J genes are TRBV18 and TRBJ2-5; no clear D. The ends were cut back, 0 bases at V and 1 base at J, with 6 bases in the middle. Germline-derived CDR1 and CDR2 are KGHSH and LQKENI. This CDR3 has 14 residues. This CDR3 reads CASSPPHGQETQYF. The CDR3 DNA follows: TGTGCCAGCTCACCACCCCACGGCCAAGAGACCCAGTACTTC.

The chain combines TRBV7-9 with TRBJ2-3; maybe TRBD1 (6 bases). V shed 5 bases and J shed 1 base, with 13 bases lying between them. The CDR3 length is 15 residues. CDR1 and CDR2 from the germline V gene are SEHNR and FQNEAQ (reference sequence). The CDR3 region has the DNA TGTGCCAGCAGCCAGAGGGCAGGGGGCACAGATACGCAGTATTTT. It translates to CASSQRAGGTDTQYF. Variable domain in full (rest from reference TRBV7-9 and TRBJ2-3): DTGVSQNPRHKITKRGQNVTFRCDPISEHNRLYWYRQTLGQGPEFLTYFQNEAQLEKSRLLSDRFSAERPKGSFSTLEIQRTEQGDSAMYLCASSQRAGGTDTQYFGPGTRLTVL.

The CDR3 spells CASCEGGFYYGYTF. CDR3 coding DNA: TGTGCCAGCTGCGAGGGGGGGTTCTACTATGGCTACACCTTC. The chain links TRBV6-6 to TRBJ1-2; possible D gene TRBD1, 6 bases. The V gene's germline CDR1 is MNHNY and CDR2 SVGAGI (reference sequence). Trimming stripped 8 bases from V and 3 bases from J, with 16 bases between. The CDR3 runs to 14 residues.

V usage is TRBV28 and J usage is TRBJ2-2; D might be TRBD1 or TRBD2, each matching 6 bases. Trimming stripped 7 bases from V and 9 bases from J, with 24 bases between. Germline assignment: CDR1 MDHEN and CDR2 SYDVKM. This CDR3 is 16 amino acids long. CDR3 bases: TGTGCCAGCACCCCTTGGGGGCGGGGTGGTTTCCGGGAGCTGTTTTTT. Its translation: CASTPWGRGGFRELFF. Based on the CDR3 plus reference TRBV28 and TRBJ2-2, the full variable domain is DVKVTQSSRYLVKRTGEKVFLECVQDMDHENMFWYRQDPGLGLRLIYFSYDVKMKEKGDIPEGYSVSREKKERFSLILESASTNQTSMYLCASTPWGRGGFRELFFGEGSRLTVL.

The genes are TRBV18 and TRBJ2-3, with a possible D match to TRBD1 (6 bases). Deletions cut 4 bases from V and 1 base from J, with 12 bases between. CDR1 is KGHSH, CDR2 LQKENI, per germline. CDR3 length: 15 amino acids. The DNA for the CDR3 is TGTGCCAGCTCACTCTCACAGGGTGGCACAGATACGCAGTATTTT. Protein sequence: CASSLSQGGTDTQYF. The whole variable domain, remainder taken from reference TRBV18 and TRBJ2-3, is NAGVMQNPRHLVRRRGQEARLRCSPMKGHSHVYWYRQLPEEGLKFMVYLQKENIIDESGMPKERFSAEFPKEGPSILRIQQVVRGDSAAYFCASSLSQGGTDTQYFGPGTRLTVL.

This chain uses TRBV2 with TRBJ1-1; TRBD1 matches 8 bases. V lost 7 bases to trimming and J lost 4 bases; unmatched junction nucleotides: 5. The germline V gene has CDR1 SNHLY and CDR2 FYNNEI. The CDR3 has 13 amino acids. CDR3 loop: CASNRQGSTEAFF. DNA of the CDR3: TGTGCCAGCAATAGACAGGGGAGCACTGAAGCTTTCTTT. The full variable domain, with the rest looked up from reference TRBV2 and TRBJ1-1, is EPEVTQTPSHQVTQMGQEVILRCVPISNHLYFYWYRQILGQKVEFLVSFYNNEISEKSEIFDDQFSVERPDGSNFTLKIRSTKLEDSAMYFCASNRQGSTEAFFGQGTRLTVV.

The J gene is TRBJ2-7, the V gene TRBV30; TRBD1 matches at 7 bases. Germline loops: CDR1 GTSNPN, CDR2 SVGIG (reference sequence). The CDR3 runs 12 residues. Unmatched junction bases numbered 8, after V lost 8 bases and J lost 4 bases. Here the CDR3 DNA reads TGTGCCCTCGGACAGGTTGCATACGAGCAGTACTTC. Its protein product is CALGQVAYEQYF.

This chain uses TRBV18 with TRBJ2-5; a possible D gene is TRBD1 (6 bases). Deletions cut 3 bases from V and 2 bases from J, with 10 bases between. CDR3 length equals 14 residues. CDR1 is KGHSH and CDR2 is LQKENI in the germline V gene. The CDR3 region has the DNA TGTGCCAGCTCACCGCCTGGACAGCAAGAGACCCAGTACTTC. Translation: CASSPPGQQETQYF.

On this clone itself: Other DNA sequences in this specimen translate into the identical CDR3. The rearrangement links TRBV5-1 to TRBJ1-1; D is uncertain. The germline CDR1 and CDR2 sequences are SGHRS and YFSETQ. The length of the CDR3 is 14 residues. Trimming removed 0 bases at V and 0 bases at J, with 6 bases between. The CDR3 DNA is TGCGCCAGCAGCTTGGGTCAGATGAACACTGAAGCTTTCTTT. Encoded protein: CASSLGQMNTEAFF.

The chain carries TRBV18 and TRBJ2-3; 9 nucleotides align to TRBD1. CDR1 KGHSH and CDR2 LQKENI come from the germline V gene. The CDR3 is 16 amino acids. Germline trimming cut 4 bases from V and 2 bases from J; bases unmatched to any gene: 7. CDR3 in amino acids: CASSLFRDRATDTQYF. The CDR3 DNA sequence: TGTGCCAGCTCACTCTTCCGGGACAGGGCCACAGATACGCAGTATTTT. Combining the CDR3 with reference TRBV18 and TRBJ2-3 gives the whole variable domain NAGVMQNPRHLVRRRGQEARLRCSPMKGHSHVYWYRQLPEEGLKFMVYLQKENIIDESGMPKERFSAEFPKEGPSILRIQQVVRGDSAAYFCASSLFRDRATDTQYFGPGTRLTVL.

The chain links TRBV2 to TRBJ2-1; no clear D. Deletions cut 6 bases from V and 10 bases from J, with 16 bases between. This CDR3 is built from 13 residues. Germline-derived CDR1 and CDR2 are SNHLY and FYNNEI. CDR3 DNA: TGTGCCAGCAGATCGGATGTGAATGAAGAGCAGTTCTTC. This gives the protein CASRSDVNEEQFF.

The chain links TRBV7-8 to TRBJ2-1, with D unresolved. V was shortened by 2 bases and J by 8 bases, with 10 bases between the two germline ends. Germline values: CDR1 SGHVS, CDR2 FQNEAQ. CDR3 length equals 13 residues. The CDR3 sequence is CASSLLRGDEQFF. The CDR3 DNA follows: TGTGCCAGCAGCTTACTCCGTGGGGATGAGCAGTTCTTC.

This rearrangement joins TRBV6-5 to TRBJ1-2, with TRBD1 identical over 8 bases. V was clipped by 2 bases and J by 12 bases; unmatched bases: 11. Germline CDR1 is MNHEY and CDR2 is SVGAGI. CDR3 length equals 14 residues. For the CDR3, the DNA is TGTGCCAGCAGTTACGATGGACAGGGCCCTGGGGACACCTTC. Translated: CASSYDGQGPGDTF.

This chain joins TRBV28 and TRBJ2-1; 9 bases align to TRBD2. CDR3 size: 16 residues. Germline V gene data show CDR1 as MDHEN and CDR2 as SYDVKM. V lost 5 bases, J lost 1 base, and 6 bases stayed unmatched. CDR3 protein: CASSVSREGSYNEQFF. The CDR3 DNA follows: TGTGCCAGCAGTGTCTCGCGGGAGGGGTCCTACAATGAGCAGTTCTTC. The entire variable domain, with the rest obtained from reference TRBV28 and TRBJ2-1, is as follows: DVKVTQSSRYLVKRTGEKVFLECVQDMDHENMFWYRQDPGLGLRLIYFSYDVKMKEKGDIPEGYSVSREKKERFSLILESASTNQTSMYLCASSVSREGSYNEQFFGPGTRLTVL.

The V and J genes are TRBV15 and TRBJ2-7; D ambiguous. Germline assignment: CDR1 LNHNV and CDR2 YYDKDF (reference sequence). The ends were cut back, 4 bases at V and 3 bases at J, with 13 bases in the middle. The CDR3 loop spans 14 amino acids. The CDR3 reads CATSTGNLVYEQYF. Written as DNA, the CDR3 is TGTGCCACCAGCACAGGTAATCTGGTCTACGAGCAGTACTTC. Filled out from reference TRBV15 and TRBJ2-7, the complete variable domain reads DAMVIQNPRYQVTQFGKPVTLSCSQTLNHNVMYWYQQKSSQAPKLLFHYYDKDFNNEADTPDNFQSRRPNTSFCFLDIRSPGLGDTAMYLCATSTGNLVYEQYFGPGTRLTVT.